These T cell receptor beta chains were read from a single sample in a study of cytomegalovirus exposure and HLA in healthy donors. TCRdb's copy holds only in-frame clones and misses some; the assay was immunoSEQ multiplex PCR. The sample has about 360,000 clones; roughly 85% are singletons. Sequencing was carried out using PBMCs. The source of these receptors is a woman between 18 and 29 years old in good health and CMV-seronegative. The CDR3 runs from the conserved cysteine through the conserved F or W. The order of the fields is D gene, CDR3 length, V gene, clone size, J gene, CDR3 DNA, CDR3 protein. A D gene is named only where the DNA matches it firmly. Rows may omit the clone size; those that give it use once, few, many or a size class.

.,12,TRBV7-9,.,TRBJ2-1,TGTGCCAGCAGCTTAAACGGACAAGAGCAGTTCTTC,CASSLNGQEQFF
.,15,TRBV2,.,TRBJ2-5,TGTGCCAGCAGTGACAGTAGCGAGCGAGGGGAGACCCAGTACTTC,CASSDSSERGETQYF
.,16,TRBV23-1,.,TRBJ2-3,TGCGCCAGCAGTCAATCCAGGGTAAGGAGCACAGATACGCAGTATTTT,CASSQSRVRSTDTQYF
.,13,TRBV15,.,TRBJ1-2,TGTGCCACCAGCAGAGGGCCAGGGGAGGGCTACACCTTC,CATSRGPGEGYTF
.,15,TRBV9,.,TRBJ2-1,TGTGCCAGCAGCGTAGTGTCGGGAACCTACAATGAGCAGTTCTTC,CASSVVSGTYNEQFF
.,13,TRBV14,.,TRBJ2-7,TGTGCCAGCAGGTCAGGACAGTACTACGAGCAGTACTTC,CASRSGQYYEQYF
.,15,TRBV27,.,TRBJ2-3,TGTGCCAGCAGTACACAGGGACCTAGCACAGATACGCAGTATTTT,CASSTQGPSTDTQYF
TRBD2,14,TRBV5-1,.,TRBJ2-3,TGCGCCAGCAGCTTAGCGGGATCGGCAGATACGCAGTATTTT,CASSLAGSADTQYF
.,11,TRBV20-1,.,TRBJ1-4,TGCAGCGTCGGACAGAATGAAAAACTGTTTTTT,CSVGQNEKLFF
.,15,TRBV4-1,.,TRBJ2-7,TGCGCCAGCAGCCAAGGCCTAGAGAGCTCCTACGAGCAGTACTTC,CASSQGLESSYEQYF
TRBD2,16,TRBV7-8,.,TRBJ2-1,TGTGCCAGCAGCTTCTTGGGCGGGAGAGCGACCAATGAGCAGTTCTTC,CASSFLGGRATNEQFF
.,14,TRBV6-5,.,TRBJ1-2,TGTGCCAGCAGTTACTCGAGGCCCGGGGATGGCTACACCTTC,CASSYSRPGDGYTF
.,13,TRBV28,.,TRBJ1-3,TGTGCCAGCACCCCAGGAGGTGGAAACACCATATATTTT,CASTPGGGNTIYF
.,14,TRBV18,.,TRBJ2-5,TGTGCCAGCTCACATCTGTACAGTCAAGAGACCCAGTACTTC,CASSHLYSQETQYF
TRBD2,12,TRBV7-9,.,TRBJ2-1,TGTGCCAGCAGTCGAGCGGGGTCGGAGCAGTTCTTC,CASSRAGSEQFF
TRBD2,16,TRBV5-4,.,TRBJ2-1,TGTGCCAGCAGCTTGGCCGGGGCTAGCGGGCTGAATGAGCAGTTCTTC,CASSLAGASGLNEQFF
TRBD2,15,TRBV4-1,once,TRBJ2-7,TGCGCCAGCAGCCAAGTGGGGGGGGGTATCTACGAGCAGTACTTC,CASSQVGGGIYEQYF
TRBD2,15,TRBV27,.,TRBJ2-3,TGTGCCAGCAGCTTTGGGACTAGCGGGAAGGATACGCAGTATTTT,CASSFGTSGKDTQYF
.,16,TRBV6-6,.,TRBJ2-1,TGTGCCAGCAGTTACTCTCGAACTCGCTCCTACAATGAGCAGTTCTTC,CASSYSRTRSYNEQFF
TRBD1,15,TRBV2,once,TRBJ1-4,TGTGCCAGAGGGGGACAGGGGGCTGTGGATGAAAAACTGTTTTTT,CARGGQGAVDEKLFF
.,14,TRBV19,.,TRBJ1-1,TGTGCCAGTAGTATGGTGAGGGAGAACACTGAAGCTTTCTTT,CASSMVRENTEAFF
TRBD1,17,TRBV5-1,.,TRBJ1-4,TGCGCCAGCAGCTCCCTCTTTACAGGGACAGTTAATGAAAAACTGTTTTTT,CASSSLFTGTVNEKLFF
TRBD2,16,TRBV2,.,TRBJ2-1,TGTGCCAGCAAGTCTCTAGCGGCAGAGAACTACAATGAGCAGTTCTTC,CASKSLAAENYNEQFF
.,16,TRBV12-2,few,TRBJ2-3,TGTGCAAGTCGCCTCCCAGAGGCACCCGGCACAGATACGCAGTATTTT,CASRLPEAPGTDTQYF
TRBD1,16,TRBV6-5,.,TRBJ2-2,TGTGCCAGCAGTTACTCAAGGACAGGGAACACCGGGGAGCTGTTTTTT,CASSYSRTGNTGELFF
.,17,TRBV5-1,.,TRBJ1-1,TGCGCCAGCAGCTTGCTATCCGGGAGAGAACTGAACACTGAAGCTTTCTTT,CASSLLSGRELNTEAFF
TRBD2,15,TRBV5-1,.,TRBJ2-7,TGCGCCAGCAGCACCACAGCGGGAACTGTGTACGAGCAGTACTTC,CASSTTAGTVYEQYF
.,14,TRBV2,.,TRBJ2-5,TGTGCCAGCAGTGAAGCGGGCGGGAAAGAGACCCAGTACTTC,CASSEAGGKETQYF
.,13,TRBV11-2,.,TRBJ2-3,TGTGCCAGCAGCCCGGGGAACACAGATACGCAGTATTTT,CASSPGNTDTQYF
.,13,TRBV30,.,TRBJ1-4,TGTGCCTGGAGTGTACGAGGGAAAGAAAAACTGTTTTTT,CAWSVRGKEKLFF
.,16,TRBV5-1,once,TRBJ2-1,TGCGCCAGCAGCTTGGGGCCGTCCGGGGTCCACAATGAGCAGTTCTTC,CASSLGPSGVHNEQFF
TRBD2,14,TRBV19,.,TRBJ2-1,TGTGCCAGTAGCAAGCGGGGGGTTTACAATGAGCAGTTCTTC,CASSKRGVYNEQFF
TRBD1,15,TRBV30,.,TRBJ2-7,TGTGCCTGGACCGACACACGGACAGGGCATGACGAGCAGTACTTC,CAWTDTRTGHDEQYF
.,15,TRBV2,.,TRBJ1-6,TGTGCCAGCAGTGAAGGGAGGAAGTGGAATTCACCCCTCCACTTT,CASSEGRKWNSPLHF
.,14,TRBV18,once,TRBJ1-1,TGTGCCAGCTCACCGGCGGGAGAGAACACTGAAGCTTTCTTT,CASSPAGENTEAFF
.,14,TRBV27,.,TRBJ2-7,TGTGCCAGCAGTTTATCAGTCAGGGTATACGAGCAGTACTTC,CASSLSVRVYEQYF
.,16,TRBV10-3,.,TRBJ1-5,TGTGCCATCAGTGAGTCGATGGAGGATAGCAATCAGCCCCAGCATTTT,CAISESMEDSNQPQHF
.,13,TRBV28,.,TRBJ2-7,TGTGCCAGCTCCCCAGTCCCAACCTACGAGCAGTACTTC,CASSPVPTYEQYF
.,15,TRBV5-8,once,TRBJ2-7,TGTGCCAGCAGCTTGCAACTCGGAGATACCTACGAGCAGTACTTC,CASSLQLGDTYEQYF
.,16,TRBV5-4,.,TRBJ1-3,TGTGCCAGCAGCTTGGAGAGAGGCAGGGCAGGAAACACCATATATTTT,CASSLERGRAGNTIYF
TRBD1,12,TRBV10-3,few,TRBJ1-2,TGTGCCATCAGTGTGACAGGGGATGGCTACACCTTC,CAISVTGDGYTF
TRBD1,14,TRBV28,.,TRBJ2-5,TGTGCCAGCAGTAGGACAGGGTACCAAGAGACCCAGTACTTC,CASSRTGYQETQYF
.,16,TRBV27,.,TRBJ2-3,TGTGCCAGCAGTTCCTTACCAGGGGCAAGCACAGATACGCAGTATTTT,CASSSLPGASTDTQYF
.,15,TRBV28,.,TRBJ2-7,TGTGCCAGCAGCATCACACCTTTTCCAGGGGCCGAGCAGTACTTC,CASSITPFPGAEQYF